This TCR beta chain originates from a study of cytomegalovirus exposure and HLA in healthy donors. Study-wide background: Earlier, some 200 million T cells were analyzed, and approximately 110 million unique TCR beta sequences were found among them.

V dropped 4 bases and J dropped 5 bases, with 15 bases sitting between them. Germline CDR1 SNHLY, CDR2 FYNNEI. This CDR3 is built from 15 residues. Regarding the study as a whole: Rare TCR sequences predominated, though certain public TCRs were found in many donors. In a later analysis, HLA-C alleles had the fewest associated TCRs, DRB1 alleles the most. In a later analysis, the majority of CMV-associated beta chains seemingly showed HLA restriction.

60 Vbeta and 13 Jbeta primers were used in PCR. Using immunoSEQ multiplex PCR, the repertoire was profiled, and TCRdb retains in-frame clones only, with some absent. The sample lists about 160,000 clones; 70% to 85% were seen once. Points on this clone: The antigen is unknown.

The rearrangement uses TRBV2 and TRBJ2-1; no firm D call. The TCR originated in a man aged 35 to 55 in good health and CMV-seronegative. The source material was PBMCs. CDR3 protein: CASSATPLTHNEQFF. The CDR3 DNA sequence: TGTGCCAGCAGTGCGACCCCTTTGACTCACAATGAGCAGTTCTTC. Together with reference TRBV2 and TRBJ2-1, the CDR3 gives the full variable domain: EPEVTQTPSHQVTQMGQEVILRCVPISNHLYFYWYRQILGQKVEFLVSFYNNEISEKSEIFDDQFSVERPDGSNFTLKIRSTKLEDSAMYFCASSATPLTHNEQFFGPGTRLTVL.